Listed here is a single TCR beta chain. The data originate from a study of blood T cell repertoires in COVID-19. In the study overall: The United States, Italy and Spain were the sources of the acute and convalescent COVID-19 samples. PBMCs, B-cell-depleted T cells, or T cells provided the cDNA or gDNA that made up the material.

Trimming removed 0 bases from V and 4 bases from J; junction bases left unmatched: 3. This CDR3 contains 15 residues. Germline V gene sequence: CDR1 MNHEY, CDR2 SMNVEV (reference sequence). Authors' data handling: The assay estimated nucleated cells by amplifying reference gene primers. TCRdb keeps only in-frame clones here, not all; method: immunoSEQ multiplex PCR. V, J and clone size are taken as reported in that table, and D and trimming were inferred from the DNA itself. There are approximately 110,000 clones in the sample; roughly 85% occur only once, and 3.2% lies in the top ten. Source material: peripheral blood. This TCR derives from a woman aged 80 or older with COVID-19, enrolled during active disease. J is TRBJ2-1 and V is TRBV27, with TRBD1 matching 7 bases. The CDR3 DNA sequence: TGTGCCAGCAGTTTATCGGCCAGGGGGTACAATGAGCAGTTCTTC. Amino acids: CASSLSARGYNEQFF.